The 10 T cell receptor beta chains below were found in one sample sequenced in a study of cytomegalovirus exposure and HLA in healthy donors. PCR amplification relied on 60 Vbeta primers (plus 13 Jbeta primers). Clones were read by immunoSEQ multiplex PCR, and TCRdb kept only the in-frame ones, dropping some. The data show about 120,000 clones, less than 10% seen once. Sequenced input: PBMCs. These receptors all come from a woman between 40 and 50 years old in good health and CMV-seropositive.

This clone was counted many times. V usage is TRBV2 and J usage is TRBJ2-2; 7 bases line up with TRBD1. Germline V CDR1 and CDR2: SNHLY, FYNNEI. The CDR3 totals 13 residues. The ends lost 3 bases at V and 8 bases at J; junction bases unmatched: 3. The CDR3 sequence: CASSDGTAGELFF. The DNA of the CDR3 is TGTGCCAGCAGTGACGGGACAGCGGGGGAGCTGTTTTTT. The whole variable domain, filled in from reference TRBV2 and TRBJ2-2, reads EPEVTQTPSHQVTQMGQEVILRCVPISNHLYFYWYRQILGQKVEFLVSFYNNEISEKSEIFDDQFSVERPDGSNFTLKIRSTKLEDSAMYFCASSDGTAGELFFGEGSRLTVL.

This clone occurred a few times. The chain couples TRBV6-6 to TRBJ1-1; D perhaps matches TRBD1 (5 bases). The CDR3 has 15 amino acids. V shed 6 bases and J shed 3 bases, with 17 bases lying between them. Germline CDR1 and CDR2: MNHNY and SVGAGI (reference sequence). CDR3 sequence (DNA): TGTGCCAGCAGCCTTAAGGGGATGATTCACACTGAAGCTTTCTTT. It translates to CASSLKGMIHTEAFF.

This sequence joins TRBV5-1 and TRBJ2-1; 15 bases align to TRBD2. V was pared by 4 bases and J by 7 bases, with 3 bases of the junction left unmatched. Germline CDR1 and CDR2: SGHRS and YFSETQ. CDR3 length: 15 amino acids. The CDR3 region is CASSIGTSGGNEQFF. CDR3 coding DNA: TGCGCCAGCAGCATTGGGACTAGCGGGGGGAATGAGCAGTTCTTC.

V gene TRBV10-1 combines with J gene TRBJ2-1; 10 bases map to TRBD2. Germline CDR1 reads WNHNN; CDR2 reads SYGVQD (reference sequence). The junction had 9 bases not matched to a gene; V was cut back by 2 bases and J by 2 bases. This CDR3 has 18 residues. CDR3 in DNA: TGCGCCAGCAGTGAGGGGTTAGCGGGGGGCCCTCCCTACAATGAGCAGTTCTTC. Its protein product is CASSEGLAGGPPYNEQFF.

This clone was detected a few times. The CDR3 coding sequence is TGTGCCAGTAATAGGGAGGGTCGCGGGGAGCTGTTTTTT. Its protein product is CASNREGRGELFF. The gene calls are TRBV19 and TRBJ2-2, with 7 positions matching TRBD2. CDR3 size: 13 residues. Unmatched junction bases numbered 6, after V lost 7 bases and J lost 7 bases. CDR1 LNHDA and CDR2 SQIVND come from the germline V gene (reference sequence).

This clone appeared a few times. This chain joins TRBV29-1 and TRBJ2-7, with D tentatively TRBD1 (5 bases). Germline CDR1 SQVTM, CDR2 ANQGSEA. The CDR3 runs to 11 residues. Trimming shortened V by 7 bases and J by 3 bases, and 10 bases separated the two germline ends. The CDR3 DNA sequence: TGCAGCGCCACGCAGGGCTACGAGCAGTACTTC. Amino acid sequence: CSATQGYEQYF.

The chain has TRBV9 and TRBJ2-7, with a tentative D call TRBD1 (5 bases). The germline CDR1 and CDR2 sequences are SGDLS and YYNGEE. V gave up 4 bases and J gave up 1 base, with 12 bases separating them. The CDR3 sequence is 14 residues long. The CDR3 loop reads CASSSHTGSYEQYF. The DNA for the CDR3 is TGTGCCAGCAGCTCCCATACAGGTTCCTACGAGCAGTACTTC. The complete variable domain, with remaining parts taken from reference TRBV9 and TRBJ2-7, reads DSGVTQTPKHLITATGQRVTLRCSPRSGDLSVYWYQQSLDQGLQFLIQYYNGEERAKGNILERFSAQQFPDLHSELNLSSLELGDSALYFCASSSHTGSYEQYFGPGTRLTVT.

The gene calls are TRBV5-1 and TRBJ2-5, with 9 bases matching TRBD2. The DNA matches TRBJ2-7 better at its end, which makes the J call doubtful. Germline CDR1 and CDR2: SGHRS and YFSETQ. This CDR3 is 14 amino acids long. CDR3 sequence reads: CASSNSGGSYEQYF. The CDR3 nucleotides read TGCGCCAGCAGCAATAGCGGGGGATCCTACGAGCAGTACTTC.

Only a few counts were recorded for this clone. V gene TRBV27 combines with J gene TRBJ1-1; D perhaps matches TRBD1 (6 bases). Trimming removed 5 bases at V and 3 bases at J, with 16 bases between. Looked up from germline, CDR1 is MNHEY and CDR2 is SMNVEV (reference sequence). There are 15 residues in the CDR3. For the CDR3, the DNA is TGTGCCAGCAGTAAAATGGACAGCTTCTACACTGAAGCTTTCTTT. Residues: CASSKMDSFYTEAFF.

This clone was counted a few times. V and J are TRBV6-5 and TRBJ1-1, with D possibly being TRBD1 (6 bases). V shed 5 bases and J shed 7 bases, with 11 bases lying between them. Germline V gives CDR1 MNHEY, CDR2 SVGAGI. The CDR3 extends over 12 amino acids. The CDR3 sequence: CASSRGGGEAFF. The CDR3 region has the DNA TGTGCCAGCAGTCGAGGGGGGGGTGAAGCTTTCTTT.